These T cell receptor beta chains were read from a single sample in a study of cytomegalovirus exposure and HLA in healthy donors. Profiled with immunoSEQ multiplex PCR; TCRdb holds only in-frame clones, not every one. The sample lists approximately 180,000 clones, roughly four fifths occurring once. The sample comprised PBMCs. These TCRs come from a man aged 18 to 30 in good health and CMV-seronegative. CDR3s include the opening cysteine and the closing phenylalanine or tryptophan. D genes are given only for firm matches. Not all rows give a size; the values are once, few, many and, for expanded clones, a class.

d_call | j_call | cdr3_length | clone_size | v_call | cdr3_nt | cdr3_aa
- | TRBJ2-7 | 18 | - | TRBV7-2 | TGTGCCAGCAGCTTAGAGGGGGACTACGGGATTATGTCGTACGAGCAGTACTTC | CASSLEGDYGIMSYEQYF
TRBD1 | TRBJ2-7 | 15 | - | TRBV11-2 | TGTGCCAGCAGCTCCCCGGGGACAGGGAGCCTCGAGCAGTACTTC | CASSSPGTGSLEQYF
TRBD2 | TRBJ2-1 | 14 | - | TRBV30 | TGTGCCTGGAGTTTTGCGGGAGGGGGCAATGAGCAGTTCTTC | CAWSFAGGGNEQFF
TRBD2 | TRBJ2-3 | 15 | - | TRBV5-1 | TGCGCCAGCAGCTTGGGGGTGAGCGGGGGGCACACGCAGTATTTT | CASSLGVSGGHTQYF
TRBD1 | TRBJ1-2 | 13 | - | TRBV5-4 | TGTGCCAGCAGCTTTAGGGGGCGCACTGACTACACCTTC | CASSFRGRTDYTF
- | TRBJ2-7 | 13 | once | TRBV6-1 | TGTGCCAGCAGTAAGACAGTAAACTACGAGCAGTACTTC | CASSKTVNYEQYF
TRBD1 | TRBJ2-3 | 13 | - | TRBV19 | TGTGCCAGTAGTGCGGACAGGAGATATACGCAGTATTTT | CASSADRRYTQYF
- | TRBJ2-5 | 12 | - | TRBV29-1 | TGCAGCGGGGGGCAGCGTCAAGAGACCCAGTACTTC | CSGGQRQETQYF
- | TRBJ1-5 | 14 | - | TRBV27 | TGTGCCAGCAGCTCCCCAGGGGACAATCAGCCCCAGCATTTT | CASSSPGDNQPQHF
- | TRBJ2-3 | 14 | - | TRBV5-6 | TGTGCCAGCAGCGGGACTTTCGGGACAGATACGCAGTATTTT | CASSGTFGTDTQYF
- | TRBJ1-2 | 13 | - | TRBV7-9 | TGTGCCAGCAGCTTTGCGGATTCCTATGGCTACACCTTC | CASSFADSYGYTF